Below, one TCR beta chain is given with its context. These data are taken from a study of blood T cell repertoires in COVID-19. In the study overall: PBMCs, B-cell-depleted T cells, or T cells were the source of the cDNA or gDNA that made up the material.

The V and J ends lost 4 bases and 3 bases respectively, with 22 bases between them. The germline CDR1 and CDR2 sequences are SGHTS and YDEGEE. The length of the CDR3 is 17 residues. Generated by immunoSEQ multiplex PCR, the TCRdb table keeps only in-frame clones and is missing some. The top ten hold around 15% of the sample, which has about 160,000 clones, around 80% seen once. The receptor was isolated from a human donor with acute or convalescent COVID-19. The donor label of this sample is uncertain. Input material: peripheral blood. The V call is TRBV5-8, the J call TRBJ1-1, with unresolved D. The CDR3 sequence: CASSPGRAIGVYTEAFF. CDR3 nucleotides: TGTGCCAGCAGCCCCGGGCGGGCAATCGGCGTATACACTGAAGCTTTCTTT.